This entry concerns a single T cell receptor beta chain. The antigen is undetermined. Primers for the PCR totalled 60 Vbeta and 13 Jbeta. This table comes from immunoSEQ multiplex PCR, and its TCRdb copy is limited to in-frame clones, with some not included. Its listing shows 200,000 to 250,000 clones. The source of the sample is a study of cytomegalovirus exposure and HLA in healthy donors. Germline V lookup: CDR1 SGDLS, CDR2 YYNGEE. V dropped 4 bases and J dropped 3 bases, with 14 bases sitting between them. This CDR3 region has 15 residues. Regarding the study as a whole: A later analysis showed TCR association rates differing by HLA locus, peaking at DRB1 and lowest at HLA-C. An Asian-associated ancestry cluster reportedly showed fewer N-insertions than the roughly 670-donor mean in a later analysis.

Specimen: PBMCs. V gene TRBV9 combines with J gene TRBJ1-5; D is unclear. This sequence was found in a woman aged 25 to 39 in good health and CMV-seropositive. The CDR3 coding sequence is TGTGCCAGCAGCCCAGAGACGGGTTTCAATCAGCCCCAGCATTTT. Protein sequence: CASSPETGFNQPQHF.